The source of this T cell receptor (beta chain) is a study of OX40 agonist ivuxolimab in advanced cancers. Across the study: Ivuxolimab was administered intravenously to patients at 0.01 to 10 mg/kg every 2 weeks.

Regarding this clone: Its target is not known.

Germline-derived CDR1 and CDR2 are SEHNR and FQNEAQ (reference sequence). The CDR3 has 11 amino acids. The J segment lost 6 bases and the V segment lost 5 bases, leaving 1 base of the junction unmatched. The study, taken as a whole, reports: Clonal expansion by week 6 occurred in CD4+ and CD8+ blood T cells (at 0.1 to 3.0 mg/kg). Individuals who were partial responders at 0.1-3.0 mg/kg had clonal expansion that ranked among the lowest.

The method was immunoSEQ multiplex PCR; TCRdb's version includes in-frame clones alone and lacks a portion of them. The sample lists 30,000 or so clones, 82% seen once, with more than 20% in the top ten. The source material was CD4+ or CD8+ T cells sorted from blood, sampled in a trial of the OX40 agonist ivuxolimab. The chain carries TRBV7-9 and TRBJ2-7, with 7 bases that match TRBD1. The origin of this receptor is an adult with an advanced solid tumor such as melanoma, head and neck, liver or kidney cancer. CDR3 residues: CASSPGGEQYF. The CDR3 nucleotides are TGTGCCAGCAGCCCAGGGGGCGAGCAGTACTTC.